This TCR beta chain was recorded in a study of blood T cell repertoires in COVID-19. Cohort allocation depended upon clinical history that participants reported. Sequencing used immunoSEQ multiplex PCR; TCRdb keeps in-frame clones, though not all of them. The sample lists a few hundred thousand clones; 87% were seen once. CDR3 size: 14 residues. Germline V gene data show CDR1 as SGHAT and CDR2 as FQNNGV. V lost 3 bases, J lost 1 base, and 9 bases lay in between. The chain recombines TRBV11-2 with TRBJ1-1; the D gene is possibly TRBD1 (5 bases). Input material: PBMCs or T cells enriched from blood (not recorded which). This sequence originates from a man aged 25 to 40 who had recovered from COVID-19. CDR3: CASSLGLSNTEAFF. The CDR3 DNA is TGTGCCAGCAGCTTGGGACTGTCGAACACTGAAGCTTTCTTT. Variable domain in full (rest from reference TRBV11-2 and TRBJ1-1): EAGVAQSPRYKIIEKRQSVAFWCNPISGHATLYWYQQILGQGPKLLIQFQNNGVVDDSQLPKDRFSAERLKGVDSTLKIQPAKLEDSAVYLCASSLGLSNTEAFFGQGTRLTVV.